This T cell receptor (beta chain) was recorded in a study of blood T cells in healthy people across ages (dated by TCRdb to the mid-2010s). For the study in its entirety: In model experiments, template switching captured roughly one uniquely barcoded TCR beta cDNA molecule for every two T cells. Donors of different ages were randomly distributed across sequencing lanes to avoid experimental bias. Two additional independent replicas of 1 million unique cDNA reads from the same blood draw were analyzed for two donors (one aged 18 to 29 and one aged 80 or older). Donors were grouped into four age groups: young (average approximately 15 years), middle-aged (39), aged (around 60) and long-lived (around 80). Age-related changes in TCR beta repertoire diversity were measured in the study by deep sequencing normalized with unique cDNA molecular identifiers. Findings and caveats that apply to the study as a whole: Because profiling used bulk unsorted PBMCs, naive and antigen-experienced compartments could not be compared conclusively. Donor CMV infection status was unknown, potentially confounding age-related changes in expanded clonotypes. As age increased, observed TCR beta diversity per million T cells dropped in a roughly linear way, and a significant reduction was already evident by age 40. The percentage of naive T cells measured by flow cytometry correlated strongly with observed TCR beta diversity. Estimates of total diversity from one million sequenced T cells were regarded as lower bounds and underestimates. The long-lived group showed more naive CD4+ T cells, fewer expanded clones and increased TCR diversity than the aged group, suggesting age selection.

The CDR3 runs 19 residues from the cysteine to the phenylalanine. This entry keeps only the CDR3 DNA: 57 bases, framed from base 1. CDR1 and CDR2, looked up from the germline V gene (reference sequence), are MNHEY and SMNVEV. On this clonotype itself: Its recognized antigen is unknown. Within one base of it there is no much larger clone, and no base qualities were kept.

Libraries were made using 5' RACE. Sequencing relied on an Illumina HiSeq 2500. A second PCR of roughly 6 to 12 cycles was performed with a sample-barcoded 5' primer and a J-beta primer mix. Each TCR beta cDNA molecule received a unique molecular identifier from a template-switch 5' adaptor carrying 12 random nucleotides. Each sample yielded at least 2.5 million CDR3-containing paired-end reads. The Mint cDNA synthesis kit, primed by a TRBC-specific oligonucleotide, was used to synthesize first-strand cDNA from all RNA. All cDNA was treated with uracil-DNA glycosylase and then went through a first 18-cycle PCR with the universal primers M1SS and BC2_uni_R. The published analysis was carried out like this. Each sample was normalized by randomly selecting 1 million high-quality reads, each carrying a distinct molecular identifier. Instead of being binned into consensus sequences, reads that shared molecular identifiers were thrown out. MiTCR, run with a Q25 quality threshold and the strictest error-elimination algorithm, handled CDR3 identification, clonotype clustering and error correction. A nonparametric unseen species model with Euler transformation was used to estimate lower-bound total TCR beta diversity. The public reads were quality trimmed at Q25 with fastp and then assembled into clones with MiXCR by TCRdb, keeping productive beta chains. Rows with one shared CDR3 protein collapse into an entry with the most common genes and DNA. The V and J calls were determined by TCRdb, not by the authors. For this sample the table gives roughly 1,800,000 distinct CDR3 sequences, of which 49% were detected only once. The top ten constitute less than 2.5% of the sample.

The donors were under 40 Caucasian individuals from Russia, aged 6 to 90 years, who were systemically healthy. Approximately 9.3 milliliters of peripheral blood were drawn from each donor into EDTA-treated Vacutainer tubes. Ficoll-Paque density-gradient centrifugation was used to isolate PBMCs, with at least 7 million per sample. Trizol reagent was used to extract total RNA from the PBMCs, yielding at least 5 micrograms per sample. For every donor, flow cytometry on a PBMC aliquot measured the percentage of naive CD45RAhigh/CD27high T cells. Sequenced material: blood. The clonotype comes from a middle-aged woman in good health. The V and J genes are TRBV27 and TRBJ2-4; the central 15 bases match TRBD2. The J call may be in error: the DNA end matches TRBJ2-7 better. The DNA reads TGTGCCAGCAGCAGACTTACAGGGACTAGCGGGGGGACATACTACGAGCAGTACTTC. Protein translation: CASSRLTGTSGGTYYEQYF.